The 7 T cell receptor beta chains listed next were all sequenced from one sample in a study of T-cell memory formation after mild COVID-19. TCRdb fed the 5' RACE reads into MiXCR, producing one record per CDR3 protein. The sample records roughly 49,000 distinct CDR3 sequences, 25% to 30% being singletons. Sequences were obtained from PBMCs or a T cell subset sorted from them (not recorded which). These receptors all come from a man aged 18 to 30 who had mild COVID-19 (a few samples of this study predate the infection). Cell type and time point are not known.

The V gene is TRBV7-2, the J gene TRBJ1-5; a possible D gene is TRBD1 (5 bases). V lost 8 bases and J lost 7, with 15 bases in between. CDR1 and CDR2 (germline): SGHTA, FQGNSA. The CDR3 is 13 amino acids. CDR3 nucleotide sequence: TGTGCCAGCGAGGAAGGGGCTGGCCAGCCCCAGCATTTT. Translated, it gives CASEEGAGQPQHF.

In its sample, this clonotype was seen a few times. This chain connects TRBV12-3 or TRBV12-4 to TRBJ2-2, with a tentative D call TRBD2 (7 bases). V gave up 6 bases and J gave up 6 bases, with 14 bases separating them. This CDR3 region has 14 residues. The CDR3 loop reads CASRLGGPAGELFF. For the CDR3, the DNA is TGTGCCAGCAGACTGGGGGGGCCCGCCGGGGAGCTGTTTTTT.

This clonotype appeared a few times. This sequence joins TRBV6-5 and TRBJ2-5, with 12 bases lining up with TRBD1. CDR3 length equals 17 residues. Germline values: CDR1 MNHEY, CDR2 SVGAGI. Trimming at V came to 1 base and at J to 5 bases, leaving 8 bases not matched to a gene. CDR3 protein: CASSYLTGQGARETQYF. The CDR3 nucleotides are TGTGCCAGCAGTTACTTGACGGGACAGGGGGCTCGGGAGACCCAGTACTTC.

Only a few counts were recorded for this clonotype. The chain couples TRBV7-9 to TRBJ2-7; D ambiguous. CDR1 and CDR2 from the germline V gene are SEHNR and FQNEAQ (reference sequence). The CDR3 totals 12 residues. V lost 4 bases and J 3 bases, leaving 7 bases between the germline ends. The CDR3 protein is CASSSDDYEQYV. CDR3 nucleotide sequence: TGTGCCAGCAGCTCCGACGACTACGAGCAGTACGTC.

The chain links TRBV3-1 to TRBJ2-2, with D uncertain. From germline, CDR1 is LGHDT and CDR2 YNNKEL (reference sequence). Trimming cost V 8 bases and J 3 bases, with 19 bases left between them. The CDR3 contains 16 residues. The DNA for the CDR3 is TGTGCCAGCGCTCCTTTGGGTGGCAGAGACACCGGGGAGCTGTTTTTT. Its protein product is CASAPLGGRDTGELFF. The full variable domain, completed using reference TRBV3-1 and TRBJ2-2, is DTAVSQTPKYLVTQMGNDKSIKCEQNLGHDTMYWYKQDSKKFLKIMFSYNNKELIINETVPNRFSPKSPDKAHLNLHINSLELGDSAVYFCASAPLGGRDTGELFFGEGSRLTVL.

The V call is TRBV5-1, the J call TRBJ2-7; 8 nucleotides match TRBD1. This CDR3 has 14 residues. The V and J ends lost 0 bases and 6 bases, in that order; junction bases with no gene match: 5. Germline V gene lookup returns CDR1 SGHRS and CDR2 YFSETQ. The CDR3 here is CASSLEGQASEQYF. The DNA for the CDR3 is TGCGCCAGCAGCTTGGAGGGACAGGCCTCCGAGCAGTACTTC.

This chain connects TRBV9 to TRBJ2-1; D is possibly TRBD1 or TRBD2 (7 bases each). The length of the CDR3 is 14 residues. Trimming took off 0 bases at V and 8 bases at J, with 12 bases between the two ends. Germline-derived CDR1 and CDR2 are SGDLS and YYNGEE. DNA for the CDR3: TGTGCCAGCAGCGTAGGACAGGGAGGGGATGAGCAGTTCTTC. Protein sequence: CASSVGQGGDEQFF. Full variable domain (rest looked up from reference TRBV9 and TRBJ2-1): DSGVTQTPKHLITATGQRVTLRCSPRSGDLSVYWYQQSLDQGLQFLIQYYNGEERAKGNILERFSAQQFPDLHSELNLSSLELGDSALYFCASSVGQGGDEQFFGPGTRLTVL.